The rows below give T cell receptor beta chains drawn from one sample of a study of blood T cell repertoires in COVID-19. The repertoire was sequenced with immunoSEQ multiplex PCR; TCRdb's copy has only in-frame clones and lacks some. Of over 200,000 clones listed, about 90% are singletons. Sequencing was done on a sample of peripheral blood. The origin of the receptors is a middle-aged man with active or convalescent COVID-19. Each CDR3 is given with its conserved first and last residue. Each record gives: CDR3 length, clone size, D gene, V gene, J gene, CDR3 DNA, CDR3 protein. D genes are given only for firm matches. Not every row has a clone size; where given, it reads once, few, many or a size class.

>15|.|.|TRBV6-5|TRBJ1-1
TGTGCCAGCAGTTACTCGACGGGACAGAACACTGAAGCTTTCTTT
CASSYSTGQNTEAFF
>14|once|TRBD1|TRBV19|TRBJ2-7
TGTGCCAGTAGCTGGACCGGGACAGGGTACGAGCAGTACTTC
CASSWTGTGYEQYF
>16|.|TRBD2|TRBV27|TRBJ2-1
TGTGCCAGCAGTTTAGCTACGCTAGCGGACTACAATGAGCAGTTCTTC
CASSLATLADYNEQFF
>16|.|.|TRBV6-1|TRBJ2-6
TGTGCCAGCAGTGAGTCGAGGAGTAGGGGGGCCAACGTCCTGACTTTC
CASSESRSRGANVLTF
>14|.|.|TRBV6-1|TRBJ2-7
TGTGCCAGCAGTGAAAGCACCCCGGGGTACGAGCAGTACTTC
CASSESTPGYEQYF
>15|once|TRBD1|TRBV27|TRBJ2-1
TGTGCCAGCAGTTTAGGACAGGGTAATATTTATGAGCAGTTCTTC
CASSLGQGNIYEQFF
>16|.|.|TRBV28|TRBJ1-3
TGTGCCAGCAGCCGCAGCACGGGTTACTCTGGAAACACCATATATTTT
CASSRSTGYSGNTIYF
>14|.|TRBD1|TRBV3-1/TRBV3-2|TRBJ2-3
TGTGCCAGCAGCCACCAGACAGGGTCAGATACGCAGTATTTT
CASSHQTGSDTQYF
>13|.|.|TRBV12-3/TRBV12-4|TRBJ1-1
TGTGCCAGCAGTTCCCTAGAGAACACTGAAGCTTTCTTT
CASSSLENTEAFF
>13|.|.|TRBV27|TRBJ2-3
TGTGCCAGCAGCTCCTTATTTTTGGATACGCAGTATTTT
CASSSLFLDTQYF
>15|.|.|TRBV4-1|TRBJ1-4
TGCGCCAGCAGCCAAGCGGCAGGGAGGAATGAAAAACTGTTTTTT
CASSQAAGRNEKLFF
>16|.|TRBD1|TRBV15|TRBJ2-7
TGTGCCACCAGTCCATGGGGGACAGGGGATGGGTACGAGCAGTACTTC
CATSPWGTGDGYEQYF
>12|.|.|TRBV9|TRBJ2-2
TGTGCCAGCAGCCCGGTGAACGGGGAGCTGTTTTTT
CASSPVNGELFF
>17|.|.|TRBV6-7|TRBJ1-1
TGTGCCAGCAGTTACCCAAGTTCGGGCAGGGTGAACACTGAAGCTTTCTTT
CASSYPSSGRVNTEAFF
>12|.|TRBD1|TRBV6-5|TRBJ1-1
TGTGCCAGCAGCGCAGGGGGTACTGAAGCTTTCTTT
CASSAGGTEAFF
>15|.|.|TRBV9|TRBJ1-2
TGTGCCAGCAGCGTAAGCCAGGGAAGTGCCTATGGCTACACCTTC
CASSVSQGSAYGYTF
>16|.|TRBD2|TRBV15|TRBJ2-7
TGTGCCACCAGCGGCGCCTGGGACTACCTCTCCTACGAGCAGTACTTC
CATSGAWDYLSYEQYF
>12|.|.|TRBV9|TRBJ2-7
TGTGCCAGCAGCGCCTTCGGGTACGAGCAGTACTTC
CASSAFGYEQYF
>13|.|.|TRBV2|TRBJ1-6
TGTGCCAGCGGAGTTGACAGGACTTCACCCCTCCACTTT
CASGVDRTSPLHF
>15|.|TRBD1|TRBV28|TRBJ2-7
TGTGCCAGCAGTTTAGTGACAGGGGGTATCGGTGAGCAGTACTTC
CASSLVTGGIGEQYF
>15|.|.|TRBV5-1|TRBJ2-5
TGCGCCAGCAGCTTGGGGACAACGGTCCAAGAGACCCAGTACTTC
CASSLGTTVQETQYF
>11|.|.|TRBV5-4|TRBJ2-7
TGTGCCAGCAGCTTTCTGGAGGAGCAGTACTTC
CASSFLEEQYF
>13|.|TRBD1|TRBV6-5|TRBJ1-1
TGTGCCAGCAGTCAGGGGGGGAACACTGAAGCTTTCTTT
CASSQGGNTEAFF
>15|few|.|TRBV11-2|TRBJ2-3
TGTGCCAGCAGCTTAATTGGGGAGAACACAGATACGCAGTATTTT
CASSLIGENTDTQYF
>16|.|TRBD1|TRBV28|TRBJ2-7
TGTGCCAGCAGTGTGCTCGGGACAGGGGGGGTCTACGAGCAGTACTTC
CASSVLGTGGVYEQYF
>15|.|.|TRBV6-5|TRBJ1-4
TGTGCCAGCAGTTACTCGACAGGACTTAATGAAAAACTGTTTTTT
CASSYSTGLNEKLFF